Listed below are T cell receptor beta chains from one sample, sequenced in a study of cytomegalovirus exposure and HLA in healthy donors. TCRdb keeps only in-frame clones here, not all; method: immunoSEQ multiplex PCR. The sample carries under 200,000 clones, around 84% recorded once. Material: PBMCs. The receptor set was obtained from a woman aged 45-65 years in good health and CMV-seropositive. The CDR3 runs from the conserved cysteine through the conserved F or W. D genes are given only for firm matches. Rows may omit the clone size; those that give it use once, few, many or a size class.

length: 14; V: TRBV6-5; D: TRBD2; J: TRBJ2-1; size: NA; DNA: TGTGCCAGCAGTGGACTAGCGGCCTACAATGAGCAGTTCTTC; CDR3: CASSGLAAYNEQFF
length: 15; V: TRBV6-5; D: NA; J: TRBJ1-1; size: few; DNA: TGTGCCAGCAGTTACTCGTGGGGCACGAACACTGAAGCTTTCTTT; CDR3: CASSYSWGTNTEAFF
length: 16; V: TRBV7-9; D: NA; J: TRBJ2-7; size: NA; DNA: TGTTCCAGCAGCTTTTCATGGGGGCCCGAGTCTTGGGAGCAGTACTTC; CDR3: CSSSFSWGPESWEQYF
length: 18; V: TRBV28; D: TRBD1; J: TRBJ1-5; size: NA; DNA: TGTGCCAGCAGTTCGGTCCGGGACAGGGGGCTCGGCAATCAGCCCCAGCATTTT; CDR3: CASSSVRDRGLGNQPQHF
length: 13; V: TRBV2; D: NA; J: TRBJ2-3; size: NA; DNA: TGTGCCAGCAGAAACGATGGGGCGAATACGCAGTATTTT; CDR3: CASRNDGANTQYF
length: 13; V: TRBV7-5; D: NA; J: TRBJ2-1; size: NA; DNA: TGTGCCGTTAACAGGGAGGGGGACAATGAGCAGTTCTTC; CDR3: CAVNREGDNEQFF
length: 13; V: TRBV6-5; D: NA; J: TRBJ1-2; size: NA; DNA: TGTGCCAGCAGTCCCGGACAGTTCTATGGCTACACCTTC; CDR3: CASSPGQFYGYTF
length: 16; V: TRBV11-2; D: TRBD1; J: TRBJ2-2; size: NA; DNA: TGTGCCAGCAGCACCCTGACAGGGGGCATCACCGGGGAGCTGTTTTTT; CDR3: CASSTLTGGITGELFF
length: 14; V: TRBV6-6; D: NA; J: TRBJ1-5; size: NA; DNA: TGTGCCAGCACTAGGGGTCAGGTTGATCAGCCCCAGCATTTT; CDR3: CASTRGQVDQPQHF
length: 14; V: TRBV5-1; D: NA; J: TRBJ2-1; size: NA; DNA: TGCGCCAGCAGCCCCGGACTTGCTTACAATGAGCAGTTCTTC; CDR3: CASSPGLAYNEQFF
length: 14; V: TRBV5-1; D: TRBD1; J: TRBJ2-7; size: NA; DNA: TGCGCCAGCAGCTTTACAGGGGGCGGCTACGAGCAGTACTTC; CDR3: CASSFTGGGYEQYF
length: 16; V: TRBV30; D: NA; J: TRBJ2-7; size: NA; DNA: TGTGCCTGGAGTGCCACCACAGGGGGGGAGTCCTACGAGCAGTACTTC; CDR3: CAWSATTGGESYEQYF
length: 14; V: TRBV19; D: NA; J: TRBJ2-5; size: once; DNA: TGTGCCAGTAGCACCGCCGACAGACGCGGGACCCAGTACTTC; CDR3: CASSTADRRGTQYF
length: 13; V: TRBV5-6; D: NA; J: TRBJ2-2; size: NA; DNA: TGTGCCAGCAGCCCCCAGGGCACCGGGGAGCTGTTTTTT; CDR3: CASSPQGTGELFF
length: 13; V: TRBV7-9; D: NA; J: TRBJ1-2; size: few; DNA: TGTGCCAGCAGCGTAAGCGCTCTCTATGGCTACACCTTC; CDR3: CASSVSALYGYTF
length: 13; V: TRBV27; D: NA; J: TRBJ2-5; size: NA; DNA: TGTGCCAGCAGCCTGGGAGTCCTTGAGACCCAGTACTTC; CDR3: CASSLGVLETQYF
length: 19; V: TRBV4-2; D: NA; J: TRBJ2-6; size: once; DNA: TGTGCCAGCAGCCAAGCATGGCTTTCAGGACGATCTGGGGCCAACGCCCTGACTTTC; CDR3: CASSQAWLSGRSGANALTF
length: 12; V: TRBV7-2; D: TRBD1; J: TRBJ1-1; size: once; DNA: TGTGCCAGCAGCCAGACAGGGACTGAAGCTTTCTTT; CDR3: CASSQTGTEAFF
length: 13; V: TRBV19; D: NA; J: TRBJ1-6; size: NA; DNA: TGTGCCAGTAGTAGACGGGAAAATTCACCCCTCCACTTT; CDR3: CASSRRENSPLHF
length: 16; V: TRBV7-9; D: TRBD2; J: TRBJ2-4; size: NA; DNA: TGTTCCAGCAGCACCGGACTAGTCGAAGCCAAAAACATTCAGTACTTC; CDR3: CSSSTGLVEAKNIQYF
length: 16; V: TRBV9; D: TRBD1; J: TRBJ2-1; size: NA; DNA: TGTGCCAGCAGCGCGACTCCGGGACAGGGGGGGAATGAGCAGTTCTTC; CDR3: CASSATPGQGGNEQFF
length: 13; V: TRBV6-6; D: TRBD1; J: TRBJ2-5; size: NA; DNA: TGTGCCAGCAGTTCTACAGGGGAGGAGACCCAGTACTTC; CDR3: CASSSTGEETQYF
length: 13; V: TRBV5-8; D: NA; J: TRBJ1-1; size: NA; DNA: TGTGCCAGCAGCCCACAGGGGAACACTGAAGCTTTCTTT; CDR3: CASSPQGNTEAFF
length: 17; V: TRBV7-2; D: NA; J: TRBJ1-5; size: NA; DNA: TGTGCCAGCAGCTACAACCCTGGATCAGGGCCTAATCAGCCCCAGCATTTT; CDR3: CASSYNPGSGPNQPQHF
length: 17; V: TRBV5-1; D: TRBD1; J: TRBJ1-2; size: NA; DNA: TGCGCCAGCAGCTTAAAACCCGGGACAGGGGTGGCCTATGGCTACACCTTC; CDR3: CASSLKPGTGVAYGYTF
length: 15; V: TRBV27; D: TRBD1; J: TRBJ2-2; size: NA; DNA: TGTGCCACCAGAACGGGACAGGCGAACACCGGGGAGCTGTTTTTT; CDR3: CATRTGQANTGELFF
length: 13; V: TRBV28; D: NA; J: TRBJ1-2; size: NA; DNA: TGTGCCAGCCTTCCCGACAGAAACTATGGCTACACCTTC; CDR3: CASLPDRNYGYTF
length: 14; V: TRBV5-1; D: TRBD1; J: TRBJ1-5; size: NA; DNA: TGCGCCAGCAGCTTGGGACAGGGCGAGCAGCCCCAGCATTTT; CDR3: CASSLGQGEQPQHF
length: 14; V: TRBV2; D: TRBD1; J: TRBJ2-7; size: few; DNA: TGTGCCAGCAGTGGTCAGGGGGTATCCTACGAGCAGTACTTC; CDR3: CASSGQGVSYEQYF
length: 14; V: TRBV30; D: NA; J: TRBJ1-2; size: NA; DNA: TGTGCCTGGAGTCTCGGGGGTCGGAGTGGTGGCTACACCTTC; CDR3: CAWSLGGRSGGYTF
length: 13; V: TRBV30; D: NA; J: TRBJ2-5; size: NA; DNA: TGTGCCTGGAGTGTACTGGGTCCAGGGACCCAGTACTTC; CDR3: CAWSVLGPGTQYF
length: 14; V: TRBV9; D: NA; J: TRBJ2-3; size: NA; DNA: TGTGCCAGCAGCCGTAGCGGTAGGCCAGATACGCAGTATTTT; CDR3: CASSRSGRPDTQYF
length: 17; V: TRBV11-2; D: NA; J: TRBJ1-4; size: NA; DNA: TGTGCCAGCAGCTTAACGTTTACCAGGGTCGGGGGGGAAAAACTGTTTTTT; CDR3: CASSLTFTRVGGEKLFF
length: 13; V: TRBV29-1; D: TRBD1; J: TRBJ1-1; size: NA; DNA: TGCAGCGTTGAAGGGGACAGCAACACTGAAGCTTTCTTT; CDR3: CSVEGDSNTEAFF
length: 14; V: TRBV4-1; D: TRBD1; J: TRBJ1-2; size: NA; DNA: TGCGCCAGCAGCCTTCAGACAGGGAACTATGGCTACACCTTC; CDR3: CASSLQTGNYGYTF
length: 14; V: TRBV27; D: NA; J: TRBJ1-1; size: NA; DNA: TGTGCCAGCAGTTTACCAGGGGAGATGACTGAAGCTTTCTTT; CDR3: CASSLPGEMTEAFF
length: 15; V: TRBV7-3; D: NA; J: TRBJ2-2; size: NA; DNA: TGTGCCAGCAGGGGAGGGGGAGTTAGTCCCGGGGAGCTGTTTTTT; CDR3: CASRGGGVSPGELFF
length: 18; V: TRBV15; D: NA; J: TRBJ2-1; size: NA; DNA: TGTGCCACCAGCAGAGCAAGGACCGGGGGAAGGTCCTACAATGAGCAGTTCTTC; CDR3: CATSRARTGGRSYNEQFF
length: 16; V: TRBV19; D: TRBD1; J: TRBJ1-1; size: few; DNA: TGTGCCAGTACCCGGAGGGACAGAGGAATGAACACTGAAGCTTTCTTT; CDR3: CASTRRDRGMNTEAFF
length: 16; V: TRBV5-1; D: TRBD1; J: TRBJ1-4; size: NA; DNA: TGCGCCAGCAGCTTGGTTGGGACAGCAACTAATGAAAAACTGTTTTTT; CDR3: CASSLVGTATNEKLFF
length: 13; V: TRBV4-1; D: NA; J: TRBJ2-7; size: once; DNA: TGCGCCAGCAGCCGCGACACCACCTACGAGCAGTACTTC; CDR3: CASSRDTTYEQYF
length: 14; V: TRBV5-1; D: NA; J: TRBJ2-2; size: NA; DNA: TGCGCCAGCAGCTCAGCAGGGGTCGTCGGGGAGCTGTTTTTT; CDR3: CASSSAGVVGELFF
length: 13; V: TRBV19; D: TRBD1; J: TRBJ2-7; size: NA; DNA: TGTGCCATCGCCATCGGACAGGGTTACGAGCAGTACTTC; CDR3: CAIAIGQGYEQYF
length: 14; V: TRBV2; D: TRBD1; J: TRBJ1-4; size: few; DNA: TGTGCCAGCAGTGATGTGCAGGGGGCTCGAAAACTGTTTTTT; CDR3: CASSDVQGARKLFF
length: 14; V: TRBV7-6; D: NA; J: TRBJ2-5; size: NA; DNA: TGTGCCAGCAGCTTAGCGAGGGAACGGGAGACCCAGTACTTC; CDR3: CASSLARERETQYF
length: 16; V: TRBV7-3; D: NA; J: TRBJ2-2; size: NA; DNA: TGTGCCAGCAGCTCCCGCAGCGGGACAAACACCGGGGAGCTGTTTTTT; CDR3: CASSSRSGTNTGELFF
length: 14; V: TRBV19; D: NA; J: TRBJ1-2; size: NA; DNA: TGTGCCAGTAGTATCCCAACAGGGTACTATGGCTACACCTTC; CDR3: CASSIPTGYYGYTF
length: 12; V: TRBV9; D: NA; J: TRBJ1-3; size: NA; DNA: TGTGCCAGCAGCGTAGGAGGGGGGGCCATATATTTT; CDR3: CASSVGGGAIYF
length: 15; V: TRBV6-1; D: NA; J: TRBJ2-2; size: NA; DNA: TGTGCCAGCAGTGAAGTCGGCAGGGGGGCCGGGGAGCTGTTTTTT; CDR3: CASSEVGRGAGELFF
length: 13; V: TRBV6-1; D: NA; J: TRBJ1-5; size: NA; DNA: TGTGCCAGCAGAGGGGAGGGCTTTCAGCCCCAGCATTTT; CDR3: CASRGEGFQPQHF
length: 15; V: TRBV6-6; D: NA; J: TRBJ2-5; size: NA; DNA: TGTGCCAGCAGTTACCCCACCGGCACCGGGGAGACCCAGTACTTC; CDR3: CASSYPTGTGETQYF
length: 15; V: TRBV27; D: TRBD1; J: TRBJ2-1; size: once; DNA: TGTGCCAGCAGTTTAGGGGACAGTTTATACAATGAGCAGTTCTTC; CDR3: CASSLGDSLYNEQFF
length: 15; V: TRBV5-1; D: TRBD2; J: TRBJ2-3; size: NA; DNA: TGCGCCAGCAGCTTAACTGGGACTACCACAGATACGCAGTATTTT; CDR3: CASSLTGTTTDTQYF
length: 14; V: TRBV7-9; D: NA; J: TRBJ2-1; size: NA; DNA: TGTGCCAGCAGCTTAGCAGGACTCAGCGAGGAGCAGTTCTTC; CDR3: CASSLAGLSEEQFF
length: 15; V: TRBV10-2; D: NA; J: TRBJ2-7; size: NA; DNA: TGCGCCAGCAGCCACACCAGACAGGCCGAATACGAGCAGTACTTC; CDR3: CASSHTRQAEYEQYF
length: 15; V: TRBV5-5; D: TRBD1; J: TRBJ1-1; size: NA; DNA: TGTGCCAGCAGGCTCGGGACAGGGGGCAACACTGAAGCTTTCTTT; CDR3: CASRLGTGGNTEAFF
length: 14; V: TRBV7-2; D: TRBD2; J: TRBJ2-5; size: NA; DNA: TGTGCCAGCAGCTCTAGCGGGGGGGGAGAGACCCAGTACTTC; CDR3: CASSSSGGGETQYF
length: 17; V: TRBV5-4; D: NA; J: TRBJ2-5; size: once; DNA: TGTGCCAGCAGTTGGGAGTGGCCAGAGCCCCCGGGAGAGACCCAGTACTTC; CDR3: CASSWEWPEPPGETQYF
length: 15; V: TRBV5-4; D: NA; J: TRBJ2-1; size: NA; DNA: TGTGCCAGCAGCCCCGAGGGTAGCGGCTACAATGAGCAGTTCTTC; CDR3: CASSPEGSGYNEQFF
length: 15; V: TRBV6-5; D: NA; J: TRBJ2-7; size: NA; DNA: TGTGCCAGCTCTACTGGACAGCGCGCCACCTACGAGCAGTACTTC; CDR3: CASSTGQRATYEQYF